This TCR beta chain is from a study of cytomegalovirus exposure and HLA in healthy donors. The study, taken as a whole, reports: A classifier reportedly called cytomegalovirus status with high sensitivity and specificity.

In the case of this clone: Its antigen remains unidentified.

This CDR3 has 14 residues. Germline V gene lookup returns CDR1 SSHAT and CDR2 FNYEAQ (reference sequence). Between the trimmed V and J ends, which lost 2 bases and 10 bases, there was a span of 15 bases. Primers for the PCR totalled 60 Vbeta and 13 Jbeta. Sequencing used immunoSEQ multiplex PCR; TCRdb keeps in-frame clones, though not all of them. The profile covers under 250,000 clones, with over 75% appearing a single time and less than 3.5% taken by the ten largest. Sequenced: PBMCs. The J gene is TRBJ2-1, the V gene TRBV7-7; tentatively, D is TRBD1 (6 bases). This TCR was sampled from a woman aged 25 to 45 in good health and CMV-seronegative. CDR3 in amino acids: CASSLTNSGQEQFF. The CDR3 DNA reads as TGTGCCAGCAGCTTAACAAACTCAGGACAGGAGCAGTTCTTC.